This TCR beta chain is drawn from a study of blood T cells in healthy people across ages. Study background: T cells yielded about one barcoded beta molecule per two cells through template switching. Notes on the study in general: The fall in TCR beta diversity per million T cells was roughly linear with age. With donor CMV status unknown, expanded clonotype changes were possibly confounded.

V gave up 5 bases and J gave up 1 base, with 15 bases separating them. This CDR3 spans 15 amino acids. Germline V CDR1 and CDR2: MNHEY, SVGEGT. Then a second PCR, running roughly 7 to 11 cycles, was carried out with a sample-barcoded 5' primer and a J-beta primer mix. TCRdb called the 5' RACE reads again in MiXCR, with one record for every CDR3 protein. Of fewer than 750,000 distinct CDR3 sequences listed, 47% are singletons. This clonotype has more than one count but fewer than ten. Its matching antigen is unknown. The rearrangement uses TRBV6-2 or TRBV6-3 and TRBJ2-7; D unclear. This clonotype originated in an elderly man in good health. Sequenced: blood. The CDR3 DNA reads as TGTGCCAGCAGTCCGCACGGAAGGAATTCCTACGAGCAGTACTTC. It encodes CASSPHGRNSYEQYF.